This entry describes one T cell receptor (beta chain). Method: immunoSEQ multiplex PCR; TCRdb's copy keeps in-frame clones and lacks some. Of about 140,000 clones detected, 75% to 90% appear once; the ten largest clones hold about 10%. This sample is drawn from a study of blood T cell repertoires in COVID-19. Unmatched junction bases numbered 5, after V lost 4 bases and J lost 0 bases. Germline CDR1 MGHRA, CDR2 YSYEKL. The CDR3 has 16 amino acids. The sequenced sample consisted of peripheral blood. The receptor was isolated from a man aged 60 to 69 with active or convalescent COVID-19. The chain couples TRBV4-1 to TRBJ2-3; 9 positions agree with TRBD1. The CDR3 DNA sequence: TGCGCCAGCAGCCCACAGGGGGCTGTTAGCACAGATACGCAGTATTTT. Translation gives CASSPQGAVSTDTQYF.